This TCR beta chain came from a study of cytomegalovirus exposure and HLA in healthy donors. Across the whole study: Early released data had 80 million or so unique TCRs, all coming from HLA-typed donors. Notes on the study in general: The authors assumed roughly uniform sequencing depth across donors for presence/absence analyses. Researchers counted roughly 150 TCR beta chains as cytomegalovirus-associated. Across HLA loci, a later analysis found differing TCR association rates, with DRB1 most and HLA-C fewest.

As for this clone: Antigen specificity is unknown.

The PCR contained 60 Vbeta and 13 Jbeta primers. Sequenced by immunoSEQ multiplex PCR; TCRdb stores in-frame clones only, minus some. The sample contains around 120,000 clones, around 10% of which appear only once. The CDR3 runs to 14 residues. V shed 5 bases, J shed 4 bases, and the junction held 4 bases outside the gene matches. Looked up from germline, CDR1 is SGHNT and CDR2 is YENEEA. This receptor was identified in a man aged 30 to 39 in good health and CMV-seronegative. The sequenced sample consisted of PBMCs. The chain employs TRBV11-3 and TRBJ2-3, with 9 bases matching TRBD2. CDR3 sequence reads: CASSRGGASDTQYF. CDR3 DNA: TGTGCCAGCAGCCGCGGGGGGGCCTCAGATACGCAGTATTTT.